This T cell receptor beta chain originates from a study of Tregs in tolerant kidney transplant recipients. For the study at large: Related graft donors supplied nonmyeloablative bone marrow transplants, and mixed chimerism was transient. Study results and limitations: For some patients, primers changed over time, blocking nucleotide-level comparison. This study did not directly address biological reproducibility.

The data were produced by immunoSEQ multiplex PCR, yet TCRdb's version contains in-frame clones alone and is incomplete. The data show approximately 8,000 clones, about 35% seen once. Comments on this clone: As yet, its antigen is unknown.

V lost 5 bases, J lost 4 bases, and 20 bases lay in between. The V gene's germline CDR1 is LGHNA and CDR2 YSLEER. This CDR3 has 16 amino acids. FACS sorting followed an approximately 6-day coculture of CFSE-labeled recipient PBMCs with irradiated graft donor PBMCs. Sequenced here: CD8+ T cells from blood cultured with allogeneic cells, sampled before the transplant. The clonotype originates from a human patient who received a combined kidney and bone marrow transplant. The chain joins TRBV4-3 to TRBJ1-1, with D tentatively TRBD1 (6 bases). This CDR3 reads CASSTLLGGAVTEAFF. CDR3 DNA sequence: TGCGCCAGCAGCACCCTGTTAGGGGGAGCAGTCACTGAAGCTTTCTTT.